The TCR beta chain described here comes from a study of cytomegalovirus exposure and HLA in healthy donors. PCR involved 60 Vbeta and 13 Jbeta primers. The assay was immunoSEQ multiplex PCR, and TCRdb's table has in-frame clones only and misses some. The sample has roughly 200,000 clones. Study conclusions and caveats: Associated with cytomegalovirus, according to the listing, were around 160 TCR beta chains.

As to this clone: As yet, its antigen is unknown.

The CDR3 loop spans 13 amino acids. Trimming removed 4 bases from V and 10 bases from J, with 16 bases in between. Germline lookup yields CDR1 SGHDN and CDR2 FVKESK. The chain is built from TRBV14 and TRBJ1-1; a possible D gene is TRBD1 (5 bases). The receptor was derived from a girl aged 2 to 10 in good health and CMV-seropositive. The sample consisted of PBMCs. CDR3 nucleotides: TGTGCCAGCAGCCCACGACAGCTTTGGAGAGCTTTCTTT. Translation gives CASSPRQLWRAFF.